Following are 20 T cell receptor beta chains from one sample sequenced in a study of CD8+CD57+ T cells in acquired aplastic anemia. The authors sequenced patients whose flow cytometry had shown CD8+CD57+ cell expansion. Genomic DNA, serving as template, underwent TCR beta VDJ and CDR3 profiling. TCRdb used MiXCR to reprocess the reads, holding one entry per CDR3 protein. In the table there are a few hundred thousand distinct CDR3 sequences, 82% of which are singletons. Sequencing was performed on sorted CD4+, CD8+, or CD8+CD57+ T cells (not recorded which) from PBMCs. These receptors were taken from a human donor with aplastic anemia.

The chain links TRBV7-3 to TRBJ1-2, with a tentative D call TRBD1 (6 bases). The CDR3 length is 15 residues. The V gene's germline CDR1 is SGHTA and CDR2 FQGTGA. Between the trimmed V and J ends, which lost 1 base and 2 bases, there was a span of 11 bases. The CDR3 sequence: CASSLKVTGNYGYTF. For the CDR3, the DNA is TGTGCCAGCAGCTTAAAGGTAACAGGGAACTATGGCTACACCTTC.

V is TRBV11-2 and J is TRBJ2-3; D ambiguous. Germline loops: CDR1 SGHAT, CDR2 FQNNGV. Trimming stripped 1 base from V and 15 bases from J, with 23 bases between. The CDR3 is 15 amino acids. DNA of the CDR3: TGTGCCAGCAGCTTAGGTGTCAGAGATCGGAAGAGCGACTATTTT. Encoded protein: CASSLGVRDRKSDYF.

About this clonotype itself: Likely a read error: the CDR3 ends without its conserved phenylalanine or tryptophan. The limits of the CDR3 on the DNA are not certain, so only TCRdb's listed CDR3 is given. J is TRBJ2-3 and V is TRBV7-6; the DNA was not compared with TRBD2, the D call given in the table. Germline V gene lookup returns CDR1 SGHVS and CDR2 FNYEAQ. The CDR3 length equals 14 residues, ends included. The CDR3 protein is CASSLDASGSSTYT.

A few counts support this clonotype. The chain links TRBV5-5 to TRBJ2-6; D may be TRBD1 (6 bases). Trimming took 0 bases from V and 2 from J, leaving 6 bases between them. From germline, CDR1 is SGHKS and CDR2 YYEKEE (reference sequence). The CDR3 length is 15 residues. The CDR3, as DNA: TGTGCCAGCAGCTTGGACAGGGCTGGGGCCAACGTCCTGACTTTC. Translating gives CASSLDRAGANVLTF. The whole variable domain, filled in from reference TRBV5-5 and TRBJ2-6, reads DAGVTQSPTHLIKTRGQQVTLRCSPISGHKSVSWYQQVLGQGPQFIFQYYEKEERGRGNFPDRFSARQFPNYSSELNVNALLLGDSALYLCASSLDRAGANVLTFGAGSRLTVL.

V and J are TRBV7-8 and TRBJ1-1; TRBD1 agrees at 8 bases. Germline V gene lookup returns CDR1 SGHVS and CDR2 FQNEAQ. The CDR3 spans 17 residues. Trimming at V came to 0 bases and at J to 2 bases, leaving 8 bases not matched to a gene. The DNA of the CDR3 is TGTGCCAGCAGCTTAGCGGACGGACAGGGAGGAAACACTGAAGCTTTCTTT. It codes for CASSLADGQGGNTEAFF. The full variable domain, completed using reference TRBV7-8 and TRBJ1-1, is GAGVSQSPRYKVAKRGQDVALRCDPISGHVSLFWYQQALGQGPEFLTYFQNEAQLDKSGLPSDRFFAERPEGSVSTLKIQRTQQEDSAVYLCASSLADGQGGNTEAFFGQGTRLTVV.

Comments on this clonotype: At one end the junction does not follow the germline gene, possibly because of a read error. The chain is built from TRBV19 and TRBJ1-1; 10 nucleotides agree with TRBD1. Germline-derived CDR1 and CDR2 are LNHDA and SQIVND (reference sequence). The CDR3 covers 14 residues. CDR3 DNA: TGTGCCAGTAGCCGACAGGGGGCGAACACTGAAGCTCTCTTT. It yields the protein CASSRQGANTEALF.

For this clonotype: This CDR3 is missing its conserved last phenylalanine or tryptophan, likely due to a read error. No DNA is shown, since the ends of the CDR3 on it are uncertain; the CDR3 is the one TCRdb lists. CDR3 sequence: CASSLARGPLLL. The V and J genes are TRBV7-8 and TRBJ2-2; the tabulated D call, TRBD2, remains unverified against the DNA. 12 amino acids form the CDR3, both terminal residues included. Germline CDR1 reads SGHVS; CDR2 reads FQNEAQ.

This chain connects TRBV12-3 or TRBV12-4 to TRBJ2-5; perhaps TRBD2 as D (5 bases). V lost 6 bases and J lost 2, with 10 bases in between. The CDR3 consists of 13 residues. CDR3 sequence reads: CASSGPGQETQYF. The CDR3 coding sequence is TGTGCCAGCAGCGGGCCGGGACAAGAGACCCAGTACTTC.

V gene TRBV12-3 or TRBV12-4 combines with J gene TRBJ2-5; 7 nucleotides line up with TRBD1. The CDR3 has 12 residues. The trim removed 6 bases at V and 8 bases at J, leaving 6 bases unmatched. CDR3: CASSETGSTQYF. The CDR3, as DNA: TGTGCCAGCAGCGAGACAGGGAGTACCCAGTACTTC.

With respect to this clonotype: Since the CDR3 does not end with the conserved phenylalanine or tryptophan, this likely comes from a read error. It is unclear where the CDR3 begins or ends on the DNA, so no DNA is shown, and the CDR3 is as TCRdb lists it. V usage is TRBV7-8 and J usage is TRBJ2-1. The CDR3 numbers 13 amino acids, ends counted. CDR1 and CDR2 (germline): SGHVS, FQNEAQ. The CDR3 sequence: CASSFQPSGAHLS.

This clonotype has only one observation. Relative to the germline gene, one junction end is altered; a read error may explain this. This chain connects TRBV7-9 to TRBJ1-1; D might be TRBD1 (6 bases). This CDR3 contains 14 residues. The germline CDR1 and CDR2 sequences are SEHNR and FQNEAQ (reference sequence). CDR3 loop: CAGRGARETEYFGF. The DNA of the CDR3 is TGTGCCGGACGGGGGGCTAGGGAGACGGAGTACTTCGGCTTT.

For this clonotype: The CDR3 does not end in the conserved phenylalanine or tryptophan, so this is likely a read error. No DNA is shown, since the ends of the CDR3 on it are uncertain; the CDR3 is the one TCRdb lists. The chain is built from TRBV15 and TRBJ1-1; no DNA check was done on the table's D call, TRBD1. CDR1 is LNHNV and CDR2 is YYDKDF in the germline V gene (reference sequence). Counting both end residues, the CDR3 totals 18 amino acids. The CDR3 sequence: CATSRDSQGDYMSSYSGL.

The V call is TRBV7-9, the J call TRBJ2-1, with D perhaps given as TRBD1 or TRBD2 (5 bases each). The CDR3 is 16 residues long. V gave up 3 bases and J gave up 11 bases, with 23 bases separating them. Per germline, CDR1 SEHNR and CDR2 FQNEAQ (reference sequence). CDR3 nucleotides: TGTGCCAGCAGCTTCTGGGGAAGGGGCGCGGGTGCGCAGCAGTTCTTC. It yields the protein CASSFWGRGAGAQQFF.

As for this clonotype: Since the CDR3 does not end with the conserved phenylalanine or tryptophan, this likely comes from a read error. CDR3 coding DNA: TGTGCCAGCAGCCCACCACAGGGTGGATACGAGCAGTACCTC. This gives the protein CASSPPQGGYEQYL. The V gene is TRBV7-9, the J gene TRBJ2-7, with D possibly TRBD1 on 6 matching bases. Germline V CDR1 and CDR2: SEHNR, FQNEAQ (reference sequence). V shed 5 bases and J shed 4 bases, with 15 bases lying between them. CDR3 length: 14 residues.

The chain links TRBV5-5 to TRBJ2-1, with D perhaps TRBD2 (8 bases). From germline, CDR1 is SGHKS and CDR2 YYEKEE (reference sequence). This CDR3 is built from 15 residues. The V end lost 3 bases, the J end lost 7 bases, and 17 bases lay between the germline ends. CDR3 amino acids: CASSWDRRGGNEQFF. CDR3 coding DNA: TGTGCCAGCAGCTGGGACAGACGGGGGGGGAATGAGCAGTTCTTC.

In regard to this clonotype: The germline gene is not matched at one end of the junction; a read error may be the cause. This chain uses TRBV7-2 with TRBJ1-2; the D is unclear. Germline V gene data show CDR1 as SGHTA and CDR2 as FQGNSA. CDR3 length: 14 residues. CDR3 residues: CASSSGATPYGYTF. The CDR3 DNA sequence: TGTGCCAGCAGCTCAGGAGCTACTCCCTATGGGTACACCTTC.

The V and J genes are TRBV7-9 and TRBJ2-7; D gene unclear. The CDR3 covers 13 residues. V was cut by 8 bases and J by 11 bases, with 22 bases left in between. CDR1 is SEHNR, CDR2 FQNEAQ, per germline (reference sequence). DNA for the CDR3: TGTGCCAGCCCAGCCTTCGGCTGCTACGCGAAGTACTTC. Its translation: CASPAFGCYAKYF.

The gene calls are TRBV20-1 and TRBJ1-6; D gene ambiguous. This CDR3 spans 19 amino acids. Trimming removed 5 bases at V and 0 bases at J, with 23 bases between. The V gene's germline CDR1 is DFQATT and CDR2 SNEGSKA (reference sequence). The CDR3: CSARLTSYTASSYNSPLHF. The CDR3 DNA follows: TGCAGTGCTCGACTGACCTCCTACACTGCAAGCTCCTATAATTCACCCCTCCACTTT.

This rearrangement joins TRBV10-3 to TRBJ1-5; D gene uncertain. CDR1 is ENHRY, CDR2 SYGVKD, per germline. The CDR3 is 17 residues long. V was shortened by 1 base and J by 0 bases, with 13 bases between the two germline ends. The CDR3 DNA sequence: TGTGCCATCAGTGAGTATGATACGTCTTATAGCAATCAGCCCCAGCATTTT. Translated: CAISEYDTSYSNQPQHF.

Points on this clonotype: This is likely a read error, given that the CDR3 carries no conserved phenylalanine or tryptophan at its end. It is unclear where the CDR3 begins or ends on the DNA, so no DNA is shown, and the CDR3 is as TCRdb lists it. This chain connects TRBV7-8 to TRBJ2-3; the table's D gene call, TRBD2, was not cross checked with the DNA. The V gene's germline CDR1 is SGHVS and CDR2 FQNEAQ. Termini included, the CDR3 measures 13 amino acids. The CDR3 spells CASSLGGGDATQY.